These 29 T cell receptor beta chains originate from one sample sequenced in a study of a mutant IDH1 vaccine in newly diagnosed glioma. Their recognized antigens are unknown. The sample's time point: week 47, end of study. In the vaccine, a single dose held 300 ug of the mutant IDH1 20-mer peptide, along with topical imiquimod. The table came from immunoSEQ multiplex PCR; TCRdb's copy has only in-frame clones and leaves some out. The sample has approximately 100,000 clones, 85% to 90% seen once. Sequencing was performed on PBMCs, taken from a glioma patient whose treatment included an IDH1 peptide vaccine. The receptor set was obtained from a woman aged 50 to 65 with glioma.

This clone was recorded only once. The chain is built from TRBV5-1 and TRBJ1-6; D unclear. Trimming removed 0 bases at V and 8 bases at J, with 9 bases between. This CDR3 contains 14 residues. Germline lookup yields CDR1 SGHRS and CDR2 YFSETQ. CDR3 amino acids: CASSLGTRDSPLHF. CDR3 nucleotide sequence: TGCGCCAGCAGCTTGGGGACCAGAGATTCACCCCTCCACTTT.

V usage is TRBV20-1 and J usage is TRBJ2-5; no clear D. Germline V gene lookup returns CDR1 DFQATT and CDR2 SNEGSKA (reference sequence). This CDR3 comprises 11 residues. CDR3 sequence (DNA): TGCGGCATAAGGGCGCATGAGACCCAGTACTTC. Protein: CGIRAHETQYF.

The chain employs TRBV5-1 and TRBJ1-1; no clear D gene. The CDR3 has 14 residues. Germline CDR1 SGHRS, CDR2 YFSETQ. Trimming removed 4 bases at V and 4 bases at J, with 14 bases between. The CDR3 loop reads CASSDGDGATEAFF. DNA of the CDR3: TGCGCCAGCAGCGATGGGGATGGAGCCACTGAAGCTTTCTTT.

The chain employs TRBV9 and TRBJ2-3; D is ambiguous. Germline V gives CDR1 SGDLS, CDR2 YYNGEE. Between the trimmed V and J ends, which lost 3 bases and 5 bases, there was a span of 13 bases. The length of the CDR3 is 14 residues. The CDR3 coding sequence is TGTGCCAGCAGCGGACGGGTCGATCGAGATACGCAGTATTTT. Its protein is CASSGRVDRDTQYF.

The rearrangement uses TRBV9 and TRBJ2-6; TRBD2 is a possible D gene (5 bases). This CDR3 has 18 residues. The germline gives CDR1 SGDLS, CDR2 YYNGEE. The ends were cut back, 0 bases at V and 2 bases at J, with 15 bases in the middle. The CDR3 DNA reads TGTGCCAGCAGCGTAGTGGGATATAGCGCCGCTGGGGCCAACGTCCTGACTTTC. Amino acids: CASSVVGYSAAGANVLTF.

The chain uses TRBV27 and TRBJ1-4; D call uncertain. Germline V gene sequence: CDR1 MNHEY, CDR2 SMNVEV (reference sequence). Between the trimmed V and J ends, which lost 7 bases and 6 bases, there was a span of 6 bases. The CDR3 totals 11 residues. The CDR3 region is CASTLHEKLFF. The CDR3 coding sequence is TGTGCCAGCACTCTCCATGAAAAACTGTTTTTT.

In this sample, this clone turned up once. The rearrangement uses TRBV29-1 and TRBJ2-3; 8 bases match TRBD1. Germline V gene data show CDR1 as SQVTM and CDR2 as ANQGSEA. V was clipped by 4 bases and J by 2 bases; unmatched bases: 5. The CDR3 spans 14 residues. DNA for the CDR3: TGCAGCGTTGGCAGGGGGCCCAACACAGATACGCAGTATTTT. This codes for CSVGRGPNTDTQYF.

The chain uses TRBV28 and TRBJ1-1, with D uncertain. CDR3 size: 12 residues. The germline V gene encodes CDR1 MDHEN and CDR2 SYDVKM. Trimming stripped 6 bases from V and 5 bases from J, with 10 bases between. The chain's CDR3 is CASSLRYTEAFF. The CDR3 DNA is TGTGCCAGCAGCCTTCGGTATACTGAAGCTTTCTTT.

The chain uses TRBV30 and TRBJ1-3; D call uncertain. Germline V gives CDR1 GTSNPN, CDR2 SVGIG (reference sequence). Trimming left V 2 bases short and J 9 bases short, with 17 bases between. There are 14 residues in the CDR3. The CDR3 bases are TGTGCCTGGAGTCCCGCCAGGTTGCGGATCACCATATATTTT. The encoded protein is CAWSPARLRITIYF.

The chain combines TRBV4-1 with TRBJ2-3; 16 bases line up with TRBD2. This CDR3 region has 16 residues. V gave up 4 bases and J gave up 6 bases; unmatched junction bases: 4. Germline V gives CDR1 MGHRA, CDR2 YSYEKL. As DNA, the CDR3 is TGCGCCAGCAGCCCGGGACTAGCGGGAGGGTTGGATACGCAGTATTTT. Protein sequence: CASSPGLAGGLDTQYF.

This chain connects TRBV5-1 to TRBJ1-5, with D possibly TRBD1 on 5 matching bases. The CDR3 consists of 15 residues. The germline V gene has CDR1 SGHRS and CDR2 YFSETQ. V was trimmed by 4 bases and J by 0 bases, leaving 11 bases between them. CDR3 DNA sequence: TGCGCCAGCAGCCCCGAGGGGTATAGCAATCAGCCCCAGCATTTT. Protein product: CASSPEGYSNQPQHF.

This clone was picked up one time. The rearrangement joins TRBV19 to TRBJ2-3, with 11 bases identical to TRBD2. Germline loops: CDR1 LNHDA, CDR2 SQIVND (reference sequence). This CDR3 comprises 16 residues. V lost 5 bases to trimming and J lost 4 bases; unmatched junction nucleotides: 8. The CDR3 reads CASSPIAGGGSDTQYF. DNA of the CDR3: TGTGCCAGTAGTCCTATAGCGGGAGGGGGATCAGATACGCAGTATTTT. The whole variable domain, filled in from reference TRBV19 and TRBJ2-3, reads DGGITQSPKYLFRKEGQNVTLSCEQNLNHDAMYWYRQDPGQGLRLIYYSQIVNDFQKGDIAEGYSVSREKKESFPLTVTSAQKNPTAFYLCASSPIAGGGSDTQYFGPGTRLTVL.

V usage is TRBV5-6 and J usage is TRBJ2-2; weak D call: TRBD1 (7 bases). This CDR3 is built from 16 residues. Per germline, CDR1 SGHDT and CDR2 YYEEEE. V was shortened by 3 bases and J by 2 bases, with 14 bases between the two germline ends. The CDR3 DNA reads TGTGCCAGCAGCTCAGCCAGGGGGGCCAACACCGGGGAGCTGTTTTTT. Its translation: CASSSARGANTGELFF.

J is TRBJ2-3 and V is TRBV7-3; D remains ambiguous. Per germline, CDR1 SGHTA and CDR2 FQGTGA. Trimming shortened V by 5 bases and J by 6 bases, and 9 bases separated the two germline ends. The CDR3 is made up of 12 amino acids. The CDR3 DNA reads TGTGCCAGCAGCCCCACTGGGGATACGCAGTATTTT. It yields the protein CASSPTGDTQYF.

This chain uses TRBV18 with TRBJ2-7; 7 nucleotides line up with TRBD1. The trim removed 0 bases at V and 2 bases at J, leaving 4 bases unmatched. Germline V lookup: CDR1 KGHSH, CDR2 LQKENI. CDR3 length equals 15 residues. In DNA form, the CDR3 reads TGTGCCAGCTCACCACCAGTCGGACAGGCCTACGAGCAGTACTTC. It encodes CASSPPVGQAYEQYF. Full variable domain (missing parts from reference TRBV18 and TRBJ2-7): NAGVMQNPRHLVRRRGQEARLRCSPMKGHSHVYWYRQLPEEGLKFMVYLQKENIIDESGMPKERFSAEFPKEGPSILRIQQVVRGDSAAYFCASSPPVGQAYEQYFGPGTRLTVT.

This chain joins TRBV7-2 and TRBJ1-4; tentative D call: TRBD1 (6 bases). The germline gives CDR1 SGHTA, CDR2 FQGNSA. This CDR3 has 16 amino acids. Trimming cost V 4 bases and J 1 base, with 13 bases left between them. DNA for the CDR3: TGTGCCAGCAGCTGGCTCAGGGGAAGAACTAATGAAAAACTGTTTTTT. It specifies CASSWLRGRTNEKLFF.

The chain is built from TRBV10-3 and TRBJ2-1; D gene uncertain. The germline gives CDR1 ENHRY, CDR2 SYGVKD. This CDR3 region has 14 residues. V was shortened by 11 bases and J by 3 bases, with 17 bases between the two germline ends. CDR3 in amino acids: CAARAGVDYNEQFF. The CDR3 coding sequence is TGTGCCGCAAGAGCTGGGGTAGACTACAATGAGCAGTTCTTC.

The chain carries TRBV28 and TRBJ2-1, with 10 bases aligning to TRBD2. Germline V CDR1 and CDR2: MDHEN, SYDVKM. The CDR3 is made up of 16 amino acids. V lost 5 bases to trimming and J lost 6 bases; unmatched junction nucleotides: 10. CDR3 residues: CASSTASGSNSNEQFF. DNA for the CDR3: TGTGCCAGCAGTACAGCTAGCGGGAGTAACTCCAATGAGCAGTTCTTC.

The rearrangement links TRBV7-6 to TRBJ1-4; tentative D call: TRBD1 (6 bases). Trimming removed 8 bases at V and 11 bases at J, with 21 bases between. Germline V lookup: CDR1 SGHVS, CDR2 FNYEAQ. The CDR3 is 14 amino acids. CDR3 in amino acids: CASGFVLEGGKLFF. DNA for the CDR3: TGTGCCAGCGGGTTTGTGTTGGAGGGGGGTAAACTGTTTTTT. The full variable domain, rest sourced from reference TRBV7-6 and TRBJ1-4, is GAGVSQSPRYKVTKRGQDVALRCDPISGHVSLYWYRQALGQGPEFLTYFNYEAQQDKSGLPNDRFSAERPEGSISTLTIQRTEQRDSAMYRCASGFVLEGGKLFFGSGTQLSVL.

The chain links TRBV7-8 to TRBJ1-3; D unresolved. The CDR3 runs 14 residues. V shed 3 bases and J shed 2 bases, with 8 bases lying between them. CDR1 and CDR2 (germline): SGHVS, FQNEAQ. The CDR3 reads CASSFRGTGNTIYF. CDR3 DNA sequence: TGTGCCAGCAGCTTTCGAGGCACTGGAAACACCATATATTTT.

This clone was observed once. The chain uses TRBV4-1 and TRBJ1-4, with D hard to call. This CDR3 spans 16 amino acids. Looked up from germline, CDR1 is MGHRA and CDR2 is YSYEKL. V dropped 5 bases and J dropped 0 bases, with 13 bases sitting between them. The CDR3 protein is CASSFQAGATNEKLFF. In DNA form, the CDR3 reads TGCGCCAGCAGCTTCCAGGCGGGCGCAACTAATGAAAAACTGTTTTTT.

This sequence joins TRBV10-3 and TRBJ2-5; D is unresolved. The V gene's germline CDR1 is ENHRY and CDR2 SYGVKD. This CDR3 has 12 residues. V dropped 2 bases and J dropped 3 bases, with 4 bases sitting between them. For the CDR3, the DNA is TGTGCCATCAGTGAGCTAGAAGAGACCCAGTACTTC. Translating gives CAISELEETQYF.

The CDR3 is CASSPTETLGGQPQHF. The CDR3 nucleotides are TGTGCCAGCTCACCAACCGAGACCCTTGGGGGGCAGCCCCAGCATTTT. The rearrangement uses TRBV18 and TRBJ1-5, with D perhaps TRBD1 (5 bases). Trimming cost V 2 bases and J 7 bases, with 18 bases left between them. Germline values: CDR1 KGHSH, CDR2 LQKENI. The CDR3 sequence is 16 residues long.

V gene TRBV5-4 combines with J gene TRBJ2-3; TRBD2 matches 7 bases. With V trimmed by 1 base and J by 3 bases, 5 bases remained unmatched. Germline values: CDR1 SGHNT, CDR2 YYREEE (reference sequence). The CDR3 totals 15 residues. CDR3 loop: CASSLLGRETDTQYF. The CDR3 DNA sequence: TGTGCCAGCAGCTTGTTAGGGAGGGAAACAGATACGCAGTATTTT.

This clone was seen only a few times. This sequence joins TRBV28 and TRBJ1-1; no definite D call. V lost 9 bases and J lost 1, with 9 bases in between. CDR3 length: 12 residues. Germline assignment: CDR1 MDHEN and CDR2 SYDVKM. CDR3 in amino acids: CASGLSNTEAFF. The CDR3 DNA reads TGTGCCAGTGGACTTTCGAACACTGAAGCTTTCTTT.

This clone occurred a few times. This rearrangement joins TRBV6-1 to TRBJ2-7, with D perhaps TRBD1 (6 bases). The CDR3 sequence is 14 residues long. V dropped 7 bases and J dropped 6 bases, with 19 bases sitting between them. Germline-derived CDR1 and CDR2 are MNHNS and SASEGT. CDR3 DNA sequence: TGTGCCAGCACCTGGGACACATCGACCTCCGAGCAGTACTTC. It is translated as CASTWDTSTSEQYF.

This chain links TRBV2 with TRBJ2-7; 8 bases are shared with TRBD1. Trimming cost V 7 bases and J 1 base; bases outside gene matches: 15. Germline V gives CDR1 SNHLY, CDR2 FYNNEI. This CDR3 comprises 17 residues. CDR3 region: CASTPRVGQGDSYEQYF. The CDR3 bases are TGTGCCAGCACCCCCCGGGTCGGACAGGGAGATTCCTACGAGCAGTACTTC.

The chain employs TRBV7-8 and TRBJ1-2; D is perhaps TRBD1 (6 bases). Germline CDR1 is SGHVS and CDR2 is FQNEAQ. V was pared by 5 bases and J by 2 bases, with 9 bases between. The CDR3 loop spans 13 amino acids. The CDR3 here is CASSRGQNYGYTF. The CDR3, as DNA: TGTGCCAGCAGCCGAGGACAGAACTATGGCTACACCTTC.

The gene calls are TRBV4-1 and TRBJ1-3, with D uncertain. V lost 1 base and J lost 4, with 11 bases in between. Germline CDR1 is MGHRA and CDR2 is YSYEKL. This CDR3 region has 15 residues. Here the CDR3 reads CASSQGENAGNTIYF. In DNA form, the CDR3 reads TGCGCCAGCAGCCAAGGTGAGAACGCCGGAAACACCATATATTTT.